This TCR beta chain appears in the sequencing data of a study of T cell responses to AZD1222 COVID-19 vaccine. Assay used: immunoSEQ multiplex PCR; TCRdb lists only in-frame clones, some missing. There are approximately 19,000 clones in the sample; roughly 79% occur only once, and around 23% lies in the top ten. The CDR3 is 21 residues long. Germline assignment: CDR1 KGHSH and CDR2 LQKENI. V was pared by 0 bases and J by 1 base, with 18 bases of the junction left unmatched. The receptor's source is an adult who received the AZD1222 COVID-19 vaccine. The chain carries TRBV18 and TRBJ2-1; 7 bases map to TRBD2. The material sequenced was peripheral blood, taken 28 days after the second AZD1222 dose. CDR3 nucleotides: TGTGCCAGCTCACCACCATCACATCTGGCGGGAGCCCCCGGATCCTACAATGAGCAGTTCTTC. Translated: CASSPPSHLAGAPGSYNEQFF.